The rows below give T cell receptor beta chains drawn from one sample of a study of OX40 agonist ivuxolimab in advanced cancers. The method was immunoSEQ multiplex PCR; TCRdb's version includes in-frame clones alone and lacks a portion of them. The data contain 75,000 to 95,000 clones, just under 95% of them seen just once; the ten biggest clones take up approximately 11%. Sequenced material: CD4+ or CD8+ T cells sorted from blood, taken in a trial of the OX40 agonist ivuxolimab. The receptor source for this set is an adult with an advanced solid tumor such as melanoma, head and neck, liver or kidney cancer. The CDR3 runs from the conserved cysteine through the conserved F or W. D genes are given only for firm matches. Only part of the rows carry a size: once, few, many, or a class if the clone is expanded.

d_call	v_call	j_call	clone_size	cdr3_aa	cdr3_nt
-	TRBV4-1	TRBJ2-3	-	CATLNTDTQYF	TGCGCCACTTTGAACACAGATACGCAGTATTTT
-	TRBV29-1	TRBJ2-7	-	CSVEAEGDFYEQYF	TGCAGCGTTGAAGCGGAAGGGGACTTCTACGAGCAGTACTTC
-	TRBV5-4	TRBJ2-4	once	CASSFRGRDIQYF	TGTGCCAGCAGCTTCAGGGGTCGGGACATTCAGTACTTC
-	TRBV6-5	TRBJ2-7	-	CASSYSNSATYEQYF	TGTGCCAGCAGTTACTCGAATTCCGCGACCTACGAGCAGTACTTC
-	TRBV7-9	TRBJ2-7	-	CASSSLGPTYEQYF	TGTGCCAGCAGCTCCTTGGGTCCTACCTACGAGCAGTACTTC
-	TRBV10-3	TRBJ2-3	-	CAIRIRWEATDTQYF	TGTGCCATCAGGATCAGATGGGAAGCCACAGATACGCAGTATTTT
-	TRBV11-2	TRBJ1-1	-	CASSLGTEAFF	TGTGCCAGCAGCCTCGGTACTGAAGCTTTCTTT
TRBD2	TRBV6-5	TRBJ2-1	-	CASSFGGLAVYNEQFF	TGTGCCAGCAGTTTTGGGGGACTAGCGGTATACAATGAGCAGTTCTTC
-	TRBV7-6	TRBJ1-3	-	CASSLIGNTIYF	TGTGCCAGCAGCTTAATCGGGAACACCATATATTTT
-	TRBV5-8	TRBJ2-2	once	CASTSALTLIGELFF	TGTGCCAGCACCTCCGCCCTAACCTTGATCGGGGAGCTGTTTTTT
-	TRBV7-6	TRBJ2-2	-	CASSPGGGVIPTGELFF	TGTGCCAGCAGCCCAGGGGGGGGCGTTATCCCCACCGGGGAGCTGTTTTTT
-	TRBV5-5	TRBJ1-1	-	CASSFLREYSEAFF	TGTGCCAGCAGCTTTCTCAGGGAGTATTCTGAAGCTTTCTTT
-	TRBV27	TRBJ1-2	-	CASSLSGGYGYTF	TGTGCCAGCAGTTTGTCCGGGGGCTATGGCTACACCTTC
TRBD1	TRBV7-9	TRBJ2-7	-	CASSRPGQGRYEQYF	TGTGCCAGCAGCAGGCCGGGACAGGGGAGATACGAGCAGTACTTC
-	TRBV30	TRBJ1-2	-	CAWRGAPFRDGYTF	TGTGCCTGGAGGGGGGCCCCCTTCAGGGATGGCTACACCTTC
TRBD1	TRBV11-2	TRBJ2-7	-	CASSSGTGWAEQYF	TGTGCCAGCAGTTCCGGGACAGGGTGGGCCGAGCAGTACTTC
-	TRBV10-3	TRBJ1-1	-	CAISEWGGSEAFF	TGTGCCATCAGTGAGTGGGGGGGCTCTGAAGCTTTCTTT
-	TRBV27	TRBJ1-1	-	CASSLSGGNAEAFF	TGTGCCAGCAGTTTATCTGGAGGTAATGCTGAAGCTTTCTTT
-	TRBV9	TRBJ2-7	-	CASSVATGYEQYF	TGTGCCAGCAGCGTAGCTACGGGGTACGAGCAGTACTTC